The following is a T cell receptor (beta chain) sequence with its context. V shed 2 bases, J shed 7 bases, and the junction held 2 bases outside the gene matches. The CDR3 is made up of 14 amino acids. Germline V lookup: CDR1 MNHEY, CDR2 SVGEGT. How the authors handled the data: Amplifying reference gene primers gave estimates of nucleated cell counts. Here immunoSEQ multiplex PCR was the method, and the copy in TCRdb shows in-frame clones only, minus some. D and trimming come from the DNA, and the V and J calls and clone size come from that table. The table shows approximately 670,000 clones, with 80% to 90% occurring only once. The data belong to a study of blood T cell repertoires in COVID-19. At the level of the study: Sites in the United States, Italy and Spain provided acute and convalescent COVID-19 samples.

Sequenced material: peripheral blood. The TCR comes from a woman younger than 30 with acute or convalescent COVID-19. The rearrangement links TRBV6-2 or TRBV6-3 to TRBJ1-4; the match to TRBD1 covers 9 bases. For the CDR3, the DNA is TGTGCCAGCAGTTACCCGGGACAGGGTGAAAAACTGTTTTTT. Translated, it gives CASSYPGQGEKLFF.